The 21 T cell receptor beta chains in this list originate from one sample, sequenced in a study of vaccination effects on CD4 cells after COVID-19. Measured with immunoSEQ multiplex PCR; TCRdb has only the in-frame clones, and not every one. Of 60,000 to 75,000 clones listed, over 65% are singletons. With the ViraFEST assay, the study expanded antigen-specific CD4+ T cells using viral peptide pools, then sequenced them. The authors isolated CD4+ T cells after ten to eleven days of culture. This individual contracted SARS-CoV-2 between March and December 2020, as verified by PCR. Their recognized antigens are unknown. This specimen was CD4+ T cells from PBMCs cultured with HIV peptides, taken before COVID-19 vaccination. Subset meaning: HIV-1 Nef peptide pool negative control/reference culture. The receptors originated from a human donor who had a prior SARS-CoV-2 infection.

The chain has TRBV6-5 and TRBJ2-7; D might be TRBD1 (6 bases). Germline V lookup: CDR1 MNHEY, CDR2 SVGAGI. Trimming left V 5 bases short and J 4 bases short, with 12 bases between. There are 13 residues in the CDR3. The CDR3 DNA reads as TGTGCCAGCAGTAAAAACACAGGGTACGAGCAGTACTTC. This encodes CASSKNTGYEQYF.

This clone was observed a handful of times. The V gene is TRBV6-2 or TRBV6-3, the J gene TRBJ1-1, with D possibly matching TRBD1 (6 bases). Germline CDR1 and CDR2: MNHEY and SVGEGT. The CDR3 totals 14 residues. V lost 6 bases to trimming and J lost 1 base, with 12 bases between them. CDR3 nucleotides: TGTGCCAGCAGCCGGACAGCGTGGAACACTGAAGCTTTCTTT. Translating gives CASSRTAWNTEAFF.

The V and J genes are TRBV5-6 and TRBJ2-1, with TRBD1 matching over 7 bases. The CDR3 runs to 15 residues. Germline V gene data show CDR1 as SGHDT and CDR2 as YYEEEE. Losses at the gene ends were 4 bases for V and 7 bases for J; bases not matched to a gene: 11. The CDR3, as DNA: TGTGCCAGCAGCATGAAGGGGGCGCTTGATAATGAGCAGTTCTTC. It specifies CASSMKGALDNEQFF.

V gene TRBV21-1 combines with J gene TRBJ1-1. TRBV21-1 is recorded as a pseudogene. The CDR3 loop spans 12 amino acids. The CDR3 sequence: CASSKLATEAFF. In DNA, the CDR3 is TGTGCCAGCAGCAAATTAGCCACTGAAGCTTTCTTT.

The chain combines TRBV21-1 with TRBJ2-2; the table's TRBD2 call for D was not verified on the DNA. TRBV21-1 represents a pseudogene. The length of the CDR3 is 15 residues. CDR3 DNA: TGTGCCAGCAATTTACTAGCGGGAGGGTGCGGGGAGCTGTTTTTT. Translating it yields CASNLLAGGCGELFF.

The chain combines TRBV4-2 with TRBJ1-1; tentative D call: TRBD1 (6 bases). CDR1 LGHNA and CDR2 YNFKEQ come from the germline V gene. This CDR3 region has 15 residues. Trimming removed 4 bases at V and 2 bases at J, with 14 bases between. As DNA, the CDR3 is TGTGCCAGCAGCCGGGTTTTACAGGGAAACACTGAAGCTTTCTTT. This translates into CASSRVLQGNTEAFF.

This sequence joins TRBV7-2 and TRBJ2-1, with D unclear. The CDR3 contains 16 residues. V lost 3 bases, J lost 0 bases, and 12 bases lay in between. The germline gives CDR1 SGHTA, CDR2 FQGNSA. The CDR3 DNA reads TGTGCCAGCAGCTTGAGCGCCTATAGCTCCTACAATGAGCAGTTCTTC. Translated: CASSLSAYSSYNEQFF.

V is TRBV19 and J is TRBJ1-5, with 10 bases lining up with TRBD1. Germline CDR1 LNHDA, CDR2 SQIVND (reference sequence). V shed 9 bases, J shed 6 bases, and the junction held 11 bases outside the gene matches. There are 15 residues in the CDR3. The CDR3 DNA follows: TGTGCCAGCCAGGACAGGGGGTTTTTAGGTCAGCCCCAGCATTTT. The encoded protein is CASQDRGFLGQPQHF.

The CDR3 loop is CASSEWQGYEQYF. The CDR3 region has the DNA TGTGCCAGCAGTGAATGGCAGGGTTACGAGCAGTACTTC. The J gene is TRBJ2-7, the V gene TRBV25-1, with D possibly being TRBD1 (5 bases). CDR3 length: 13 amino acids. V was clipped by 1 base and J by 4 bases, with 8 bases between them. Germline V gives CDR1 MGHDK, CDR2 SYGVNS.

The rearrangement uses TRBV7-6 and TRBJ2-5; D is unclear. The CDR3 sequence is 16 residues long. Looked up from germline, CDR1 is SGHVS and CDR2 is FNYEAQ. Trimming pared 5 bases from V and 1 base from J, leaving 17 bases between. CDR3 nucleotides: TGTGCCAGCAGCCCCCGCCCGAGCAGTCTCCAAGAGACCCAGTACTTC. Protein: CASSPRPSSLQETQYF.

This chain joins TRBV30 and TRBJ1-1; D uncertain. Trimming took off 2 bases at V and 0 bases at J, with 10 bases between the two ends. CDR1 and CDR2 (germline): GTSNPN, SVGIG (reference sequence). CDR3 length: 14 residues. The CDR3 reads CAWSIGRLNTEAFF. Written as DNA, the CDR3 is TGTGCCTGGAGTATTGGACGGTTGAACACTGAAGCTTTCTTT.

The chain couples TRBV21-1 to TRBJ2-7. TRBV21-1 is designated a pseudogene. The CDR3 has 14 amino acids. In DNA form, the CDR3 reads TGTGCCAGCAGCAAAGCCCCTCCATCCTACGAGCAGTACTTC. Translating it yields CASSKAPPSYEQYF.

The rearrangement joins TRBV4-1 to TRBJ1-2; D gene uncertain. V was trimmed by 1 base and J by 7 bases, leaving 13 bases between them. The CDR3 consists of 14 residues. Germline CDR1 is MGHRA and CDR2 is YSYEKL. DNA of the CDR3: TGCGCCAGCAGCCAAGTGTTTGTTTCCAGTGGCTACACCTTC. Its translation is CASSQVFVSSGYTF.

The CDR3 nucleotides are TGTGCCAGCAAGAGGGACAGCACCTACGAGCAGTACTTC. Encoded protein: CASKRDSTYEQYF. The chain is built from TRBV7-2 and TRBJ2-7; TRBD1 matches 7 bases. The ends lost 7 bases at V and 2 bases at J; junction bases unmatched: 5. The CDR3 contains 13 residues. From germline, CDR1 is SGHTA and CDR2 FQGNSA. Full variable domain (outside the CDR3, taken from reference TRBV7-2 and TRBJ2-7): GAGVSQSPSNKVTEKGKDVELRCDPISGHTALYWYRQSLGQGLEFLIYFQGNSAPDKSGLPSDRFSAERTGGSVSTLTIQRTQQEDSAVYLCASKRDSTYEQYFGPGTRLTVT.

The chain carries TRBV5-1 and TRBJ1-1; D unresolved. The germline V gene has CDR1 SGHRS and CDR2 YFSETQ. V was cut by 3 bases and J by 10 bases, with 16 bases left in between. The CDR3 sequence is 13 residues long. CDR3 amino acids: CASSSSLKEIAFF. As DNA, the CDR3 is TGCGCCAGCAGCTCGTCCCTGAAAGAGATAGCTTTCTTT.

The CDR3 loop reads CASSWSGGELFF. For the CDR3, the DNA is TGTGCCAGCAGCTGGAGCGGAGGGGAGCTGTTTTTT. The rearrangement joins TRBV5-6 to TRBJ2-2; possibly TRBD2 for D (5 bases). Trimming cost V 3 bases and J 8 bases, with 8 bases left between them. Germline loops: CDR1 SGHDT, CDR2 YYEEEE. The CDR3 runs 12 residues.

The chain combines TRBV5-4 with TRBJ2-2; D gene uncertain. The CDR3 has 14 amino acids. Germline loops: CDR1 SGHNT, CDR2 YYREEE (reference sequence). V lost 4 bases, J lost 5 bases, and 12 bases lay in between. The CDR3 sequence is CASSATRLTGELFF. In DNA form, the CDR3 reads TGTGCCAGCAGCGCGACACGTTTAACCGGGGAGCTGTTTTTT.

This rearrangement joins TRBV19 to TRBJ2-1; TRBD2 is a possible D gene (6 bases). The CDR3 length is 16 residues. V lost 7 bases to trimming and J lost 8 bases, with 24 bases between them. Germline V lookup: CDR1 LNHDA, CDR2 SQIVND (reference sequence). The CDR3: CASTSPVRGRMYEQFF. The CDR3 nucleotides are TGTGCCAGTACCTCCCCGGTGCGGGGCCGCATGTATGAGCAGTTCTTC.

This chain uses TRBV24-1 with TRBJ2-1, with a possible D match to TRBD1 (6 bases). The V gene lost 3 bases and the J gene lost 3 bases, with 14 bases spanning the gap. Looked up from germline, CDR1 is KGHDR and CDR2 is SFDVKD. This CDR3 region has 16 residues. This CDR3 reads CATSDPKTGGYNEQFF. The CDR3, as DNA: TGTGCCACCAGTGATCCCAAGACAGGAGGCTACAATGAGCAGTTCTTC.

The chain employs TRBV30 and TRBJ2-1; TRBD1 aligns across 7 bases. CDR1 and CDR2 from the germline V gene are GTSNPN and SVGIG (reference sequence). Trimming at V came to 0 bases and at J to 7 bases, leaving 6 bases not matched to a gene. The CDR3 loop spans 14 amino acids. The CDR3 region is CAWSVLTGLNEQFF. CDR3 in DNA: TGTGCCTGGAGTGTACTGACAGGGTTGAATGAGCAGTTCTTC.

The rearrangement joins TRBV12-3 or TRBV12-4 to TRBJ2-4, with D possibly being TRBD1 (5 bases). Trimming removed 3 bases from V and 8 bases from J, with 8 bases in between. This CDR3 has 12 residues. CDR3 coding DNA: TGTGCCAGCAGTTTCAGGGATCACATTCAGTACTTC. As protein: CASSFRDHIQYF.